The sequence of this T cell receptor (beta chain) was determined in a study of T cells after yellow fever vaccination. Study-level points and caveats: Contaminants from the bulk population, in the form of abundant clonotypes, could be found in FACS-sorted repertoires.

Germline V gives CDR1 GTSNPN, CDR2 SVGIG (reference sequence). CDR3 length: 19 amino acids. V shed 3 bases, J shed 4 bases, and the junction held 16 bases outside the gene matches. TCRdb re-called the 5' RACE reads with MiXCR, one entry per CDR3 protein. Of approximately 340,000 distinct CDR3 sequences listed, 8.7% were seen once; the top ten hold over 15%. In its sample, this clonotype was seen a few times. Antigen: not known. This TCR derives from a young man who received the YFV17D yellow fever vaccine. The chain carries TRBV30 and TRBJ2-2; 11 bases align to TRBD2. Here the sequenced sample was PBMCs, taken on the day of the first yellow fever vaccination. This CDR3 is CAWRERILAGGRGTGELFF. For the CDR3, the DNA is TGTGCCTGGAGGGAGAGGATTCTAGCGGGGGGCCGGGGCACCGGGGAGCTGTTTTTT.